The rows below give T cell receptor beta chains drawn from one sample of a study of T cell responses to AZD1222 COVID-19 vaccine. The assay was immunoSEQ multiplex PCR, and TCRdb's table has in-frame clones only and misses some. The sample holds about 150,000 clones, 93% seen once. This specimen consisted of peripheral blood, obtained on day 0 of AZD1222 vaccination. The receptors originated from an adult in good health. The CDR3 runs from the conserved cysteine through the conserved F or W. A D gene is named only where the DNA matches it firmly. Where a row states a size, it is once, few, many or the class of an expanded clone; other rows omit it.

J: TRBJ1-2; D: .; V: TRBV24-1; size: .; length: 13; CDR3: CATSDPEDYGYTF; DNA: TGTGCCACCAGTGATCCAGAGGACTATGGCTACACCTTC
J: TRBJ1-5; D: .; V: TRBV19; size: .; length: 15; CDR3: CASSIGVREGQPQHF; DNA: TGTGCCAGTAGTATTGGGGTTAGAGAAGGTCAGCCCCAGCATTTT
J: TRBJ2-7; D: .; V: TRBV6-5; size: .; length: 11; CDR3: CASSQAYEQYF; DNA: TGTGCCAGTTCACAGGCCTACGAGCAGTACTTC
J: TRBJ2-5; D: TRBD1; V: TRBV5-6; size: .; length: 16; CDR3: CASSLIGRRGQETQYF; DNA: TGTGCCAGCAGCTTGATAGGTCGCAGGGGGCAAGAGACCCAGTACTTC
J: TRBJ1-1; D: .; V: TRBV19; size: once; length: 15; CDR3: CASSISGVMNTEAFF; DNA: TGTGCCAGTAGTATATCGGGAGTAATGAACACTGAAGCTTTCTTT
J: TRBJ2-7; D: TRBD1; V: TRBV9; size: .; length: 14; CDR3: CASSVDGQGTEQYF; DNA: TGTGCCAGCAGCGTAGATGGACAGGGTACCGAGCAGTACTTC
J: TRBJ1-1; D: .; V: TRBV19; size: .; length: 15; CDR3: CASSPPWSTNTEAFF; DNA: TGTGCCAGTAGTCCCCCCTGGAGCACTAACACTGAAGCTTTCTTT
J: TRBJ2-1; D: .; V: TRBV5-1; size: .; length: 13; CDR3: CASRIAVNNEQFF; DNA: TGCGCCAGCAGAATCGCGGTTAACAATGAGCAGTTCTTC
J: TRBJ2-1; D: TRBD2; V: TRBV4-1; size: .; length: 14; CDR3: CASSPITSGPWQFF; DNA: TGCGCCAGCAGCCCAATTACTAGCGGCCCATGGCAGTTCTTC
J: TRBJ1-1; D: TRBD1; V: TRBV6-1; size: .; length: 15; CDR3: CASSEAPGGDTEAFF; DNA: TGTGCCAGCAGTGAAGCGCCAGGGGGGGACACTGAAGCTTTCTTT
J: TRBJ1-5; D: .; V: TRBV19; size: .; length: 16; CDR3: CASSTRQVVGNQPQHF; DNA: TGTGCCAGTAGTACACGACAGGTAGTAGGGAATCAGCCCCAGCATTTT
J: TRBJ2-3; D: .; V: TRBV29-1; size: .; length: 11; CDR3: CSVDLTDTQYF; DNA: TGCAGCGTTGACCTCACAGATACGCAGTATTTT
J: TRBJ2-7; D: .; V: TRBV3-1/TRBV3-2; size: once; length: 14; CDR3: CASSETGRSYEQYF; DNA: TGTGCCAGCAGCGAAACAGGCCGATCCTACGAGCAGTACTTC
J: TRBJ2-5; D: .; V: TRBV5-1; size: .; length: 14; CDR3: CASSLIGGQETQYF; DNA: TGCGCCAGCAGCTTGATCGGTGGGCAAGAGACCCAGTACTTC
J: TRBJ1-1; D: .; V: TRBV7-2; size: .; length: 13; CDR3: CASSLGQRGRAFF; DNA: TGTGCCAGCAGCCTAGGACAGCGGGGGAGAGCTTTCTTT
J: TRBJ1-5; D: .; V: TRBV19; size: .; length: 14; CDR3: CASSIGGGRQPQHF; DNA: TGTGCCAGTAGTATAGGTGGAGGGCGCCAGCCCCAGCATTTT
J: TRBJ1-4; D: .; V: TRBV12-3/TRBV12-4; size: .; length: 13; CDR3: CASQGRVYEKLFF; DNA: TGTGCCAGTCAGGGACGGGTTTATGAAAAACTGTTTTTT
J: TRBJ1-1; D: .; V: TRBV7-9; size: .; length: 12; CDR3: CASSLENTEAFF; DNA: TGTGCCAGCAGCTTAGAGAACACTGAAGCTTTCTTT
J: TRBJ2-2; D: .; V: TRBV19; size: once; length: 16; CDR3: CASSTLGTAGTGELFF; DNA: TGTGCCAGTAGTACGTTGGGGACAGCGGGGACCGGGGAGCTGTTTTTT
J: TRBJ1-4; D: .; V: TRBV18; size: .; length: 16; CDR3: CASSPPRESTNEKLFF; DNA: TGTGCCAGCTCACCACCCAGGGAGAGCACTAATGAAAAACTGTTTTTT
J: TRBJ2-7; D: .; V: TRBV5-4; size: .; length: 13; CDR3: CASSRIGSYEQYF; DNA: TGTGCCAGCAGCAGAATAGGATCCTACGAGCAGTACTTC
J: TRBJ1-3; D: .; V: TRBV5-6; size: .; length: 14; CDR3: CASSPRGLSNTIYF; DNA: TGTGCCAGCAGCCCGCGGGGACTCTCCAACACCATATATTTT
J: TRBJ1-3; D: .; V: TRBV27; size: .; length: 14; CDR3: CASSSDGSGNTIYF; DNA: TGTGCCAGCAGCTCTGACGGCTCTGGAAACACCATATATTTT
J: TRBJ2-5; D: .; V: TRBV2; size: .; length: 14; CDR3: CASSGWTDQETQYF; DNA: TGTGCCAGCAGCGGCTGGACGGACCAAGAGACCCAGTACTTC
J: TRBJ2-5; D: .; V: TRBV5-1; size: once; length: 12; CDR3: CASSLSVETQYF; DNA: TGCGCCAGCAGCTTATCGGTTGAGACCCAGTACTTC
J: TRBJ2-1; D: TRBD2; V: TRBV24-1; size: .; length: 16; CDR3: CATSDFRASGRWEQFF; DNA: TGTGCCACCAGTGATTTTAGGGCTAGCGGGAGATGGGAGCAGTTCTTC
J: TRBJ2-7; D: .; V: TRBV5-6; size: .; length: 11; CDR3: CASSSPYEQYF; DNA: TGTGCCAGCAGCTCTCCCTACGAGCAGTACTTC
J: TRBJ2-3; D: TRBD2; V: TRBV5-8; size: .; length: 9; CDR3: CASSTTSGF; DNA: TGTGCCAGCAGCACCACTAGCGGGTTT
J: TRBJ1-3; D: TRBD1; V: TRBV28; size: .; length: 15; CDR3: CASSPPQGAGNTIYF; DNA: TGTGCCAGCAGTCCACCCCAGGGGGCTGGAAACACCATATATTTT
J: TRBJ2-7; D: TRBD1; V: TRBV18; size: .; length: 15; CDR3: CASSPRQGNGDEQYF; DNA: TGTGCCAGCTCACCACGACAGGGGAATGGGGACGAGCAGTACTTC
J: TRBJ2-1; D: .; V: TRBV6-5; size: .; length: 14; CDR3: CASSTGQPYNEQFF; DNA: TGTGCCAGCAGCACGGGACAACCATACAATGAGCAGTTCTTC
J: TRBJ2-1; D: TRBD2; V: TRBV4-1; size: .; length: 13; CDR3: CASSQGLAVEQFF; DNA: TGCGCCAGCAGCCAAGGACTAGCAGTTGAGCAGTTCTTC
J: TRBJ1-2; D: .; V: TRBV28; size: .; length: 14; CDR3: CASSFIEGPYGYTF; DNA: TGTGCCAGCAGTTTTATTGAGGGCCCCTATGGCTACACCTTC
J: TRBJ1-5; D: .; V: TRBV2; size: few; length: 16; CDR3: CASREGPEYSNQPQHF; DNA: TGTGCCAGCAGGGAAGGACCCGAGTATAGCAATCAGCCCCAGCATTTT
J: TRBJ1-1; D: .; V: TRBV3-1/TRBV3-2; size: .; length: 11; CDR3: CASYRAPLAFF; DNA: TGTGCCAGCTACCGGGCCCCGTTAGCTTTCTTT
J: TRBJ1-2; D: .; V: TRBV4-1; size: .; length: 16; CDR3: CASSQDGRRPSYGYTF; DNA: TGCGCCAGCAGCCAAGATGGGAGACGGCCCTCTTATGGCTACACCTTC
J: TRBJ2-7; D: TRBD2; V: TRBV6-1; size: .; length: 15; CDR3: CASSEQETSSYEQYF; DNA: TGTGCCAGCAGTGAACAAGAGACTAGCAGCTACGAGCAGTACTTC
J: TRBJ2-3; D: .; V: TRBV6-5; size: .; length: 13; CDR3: CASRATVADTQYF; DNA: TGTGCCAGCAGGGCGACAGTAGCAGATACGCAGTATTTT
J: TRBJ2-2; D: .; V: TRBV11-2; size: .; length: 15; CDR3: CASSLAEGDTGELFF; DNA: TGTGCCAGCAGCTTAGCAGAGGGCGACACCGGGGAGCTGTTTTTT
J: TRBJ1-5; D: .; V: TRBV30; size: once; length: 12; CDR3: CAWSVQPGPQHF; DNA: TGTGCCTGGAGTGTACAGCCGGGGCCCCAGCATTTT
J: TRBJ1-1; D: .; V: TRBV4-1; size: .; length: 13; CDR3: CASSRIREHEAFF; DNA: TGCGCCAGCAGCCGGATCCGGGAACATGAAGCTTTCTTT
J: TRBJ1-2; D: .; V: TRBV4-1; size: .; length: 13; CDR3: CASSREGTSGYTF; DNA: TGCGCCAGCAGCCGGGAAGGGACGAGTGGCTACACCTTC
J: TRBJ2-7; D: .; V: TRBV28; size: .; length: 14; CDR3: CASKGGTNSYEQYF; DNA: TGTGCCAGCAAGGGCGGGACGAATTCCTACGAGCAGTACTTC
J: TRBJ1-3; D: TRBD1; V: TRBV4-2; size: .; length: 18; CDR3: CASSQGRDRGSRGNTIYF; DNA: TGTGCCAGCAGCCAAGGGCGGGACAGGGGGAGCAGAGGAAACACCATATATTTT
J: TRBJ1-2; D: .; V: TRBV6-5; size: .; length: 13; CDR3: CASSYLRNYGYTF; DNA: TGTGCCAGCAGTTACCTCCGTAACTATGGCTACACCTTC
J: TRBJ2-1; D: .; V: TRBV19; size: once; length: 13; CDR3: CASSIYAGDEQFF; DNA: TGTGCCAGTAGTATATACGCCGGCGATGAGCAGTTCTTC
J: TRBJ2-7; D: TRBD2; V: TRBV15; size: .; length: 14; CDR3: CATSIGLVGYEQYF; DNA: TGTGCCACCAGCATAGGACTAGTGGGGTACGAGCAGTACTTC
J: TRBJ1-2; D: .; V: TRBV19; size: .; length: 13; CDR3: CASSHTTAYGYTF; DNA: TGTGCCAGTAGCCACACCACAGCGTATGGCTACACCTTC
J: TRBJ1-2; D: .; V: TRBV12-3/TRBV12-4; size: .; length: 13; CDR3: CASSFGTVYGYTF; DNA: TGTGCCAGCAGTTTCGGGACCGTCTATGGCTACACCTTC
J: TRBJ1-5; D: .; V: TRBV6-2/TRBV6-3; size: .; length: 14; CDR3: CASSYIPENQPQHF; DNA: TGTGCCAGCAGTTATATACCCGAGAATCAGCCCCAGCATTTT